Below, 3 T cell receptor beta chains from the same sample are listed, as sequenced in a study of T cell responses to AZD1222 COVID-19 vaccine. Clones were read by immunoSEQ multiplex PCR, and TCRdb kept only the in-frame ones, dropping some. Of 130,000 or so clones listed, about 94% are singletons. The specimen comprised peripheral blood, sampled on day 0 of AZD1222 vaccination. These receptors came from an adult in good health.

This chain joins TRBV7-3 and TRBJ2-2; 10 bases fit TRBD1. There are 21 residues in the CDR3. V trimming: 6 bases; J trimming: 3 bases; junction bases outside the gene matches: 22. Germline CDR1 is SGHTA and CDR2 is FQGTGA. In nucleotides, the CDR3 is TGTGCCAGCAGTCCGATCGCCGGGGACAGGGGTCCGGGCGCGGACACCGGGGAGCTGTTTTTT. Its protein is CASSPIAGDRGPGADTGELFF. The whole variable domain, remainder taken from reference TRBV7-3 and TRBJ2-2, is GAGVSQTPSNKVTEKGKYVELRCDPISGHTALYWYRQSLGQGPEFLIYFQGTGAADDSGLPNDRFFAVRPEGSVSTLKIQRTERGDSAVYLCASSPIAGDRGPGADTGELFFGEGSRLTVL.

The rearrangement links TRBV12-3 or TRBV12-4 to TRBJ2-7; D gene ambiguous. The CDR3 has 13 residues. The V end lost 5 bases, the J end lost 4 bases, and 12 bases lay between the germline ends. The CDR3 loop reads CASSPDGPYEQYF. CDR3 DNA sequence: TGTGCCAGCAGTCCCGACGGTCCTTACGAGCAGTACTTC.

The J gene is TRBJ2-1, the V gene TRBV19; the match to TRBD2 covers 9 bases. CDR3 length equals 15 residues. Losses at the gene ends were 5 bases for V and 6 bases for J; bases not matched to a gene: 8. Germline V CDR1 and CDR2: LNHDA, SQIVND (reference sequence). CDR3 DNA sequence: TGTGCCAGTAGTTTAGGGACTAGCATGGGCAATGAGCAGTTCTTC. Encoded protein: CASSLGTSMGNEQFF. Using reference TRBV19 and TRBJ2-1 for the parts outside the CDR3, the full variable domain is DGGITQSPKYLFRKEGQNVTLSCEQNLNHDAMYWYRQDPGQGLRLIYYSQIVNDFQKGDIAEGYSVSREKKESFPLTVTSAQKNPTAFYLCASSLGTSMGNEQFFGPGTRLTVL.